This T cell receptor (beta chain) is from a study of early T cells in non-severe SARS-CoV-2 infection. The V gene lost 2 bases and the J gene lost 2 bases, with 11 bases spanning the gap. Germline CDR1 reads SGHRS; CDR2 reads YFSETQ. This CDR3 has 14 amino acids. Individually, cDNA molecules had unique molecular identifiers attached to them. TCRdb recomputed calls from the 5' RACE reads with MiXCR, one row per CDR3 protein. Here the sample spans 60,000 to 70,000 distinct CDR3 sequences, 4.9% being singletons. This sequence joins TRBV5-1 and TRBJ2-7; D gene ambiguous. The sequence was collected from an adult who was a healthcare worker with PCR-confirmed SARS-CoV-2 infection or an uninfected control (not recorded which). The specimen was whole blood. CDR3 bases: TGCGCCAGCAGCTTACGACACGGAACCTACGAGCAGTACTTC. Protein: CASSLRHGTYEQYF.